Listed here are 26 T cell receptor beta chains from one sample, sequenced in a study of OX40 agonist ivuxolimab in advanced cancers. Only in-frame clones appear in the TCRdb table, and some are missing; sequencing was by immunoSEQ multiplex PCR. The sample records fewer than 85,000 clones, 90% being singletons. The source material was CD4+ or CD8+ T cells sorted from blood, sampled in a trial of the OX40 agonist ivuxolimab. The source of these receptors is an adult with an advanced solid tumor such as melanoma, head and neck, liver or kidney cancer.

The genes are TRBV28 and TRBJ1-1; D is unclear. Trimming stripped 8 bases from V and 4 bases from J, with 23 bases between. CDR1 is MDHEN and CDR2 is SYDVKM in the germline V gene. CDR3 size: 16 residues. CDR3 protein: CASPSPLGSPGTEAFF. The DNA for the CDR3 is TGTGCCAGCCCTTCGCCGTTAGGGAGTCCAGGCACTGAAGCTTTCTTT. Filled out from reference TRBV28 and TRBJ1-1, the complete variable domain reads DVKVTQSSRYLVKRTGEKVFLECVQDMDHENMFWYRQDPGLGLRLIYFSYDVKMKEKGDIPEGYSVSREKKERFSLILESASTNQTSMYLCASPSPLGSPGTEAFFGQGTRLTVV.

The chain uses TRBV6-1 and TRBJ2-3; the match to TRBD1 covers 9 bases. Trimming at V came to 3 bases and at J to 5 bases, leaving 6 bases not matched to a gene. CDR1 and CDR2 from the germline V gene are MNHNS and SASEGT. The CDR3 totals 15 residues. As DNA, the CDR3 is TGTGCCAGCAGTGACCGGACAGGGGCGAAAGATACGCAGTATTTT. It codes for CASSDRTGAKDTQYF.

The chain has TRBV5-8 and TRBJ1-5; D uncertain. The germline V gene has CDR1 SGHTS and CDR2 YDEGEE. Trimming removed 0 bases from V and 9 bases from J, with 13 bases in between. The CDR3 consists of 14 residues. The CDR3 nucleotides read TGTGCCAGCAGCTTGGGAGGTAGGGATCCGCCCCAGCATTTT. Amino acid sequence: CASSLGGRDPPQHF. The entire variable domain, with the rest obtained from reference TRBV5-8 and TRBJ1-5, is as follows: EAGVTQSPTHLIKTRGQQATLRCSPISGHTSVYWYQQALGLGLQFLLWYDEGEERNRGNFPPRFSGRQFPNYSSELNVNALELEDSALYLCASSLGGRDPPQHFGDGTRLSIL.

The rearrangement uses TRBV6-6 and TRBJ1-1; D may be TRBD1 (6 bases). Trimming took 5 bases from V and 1 from J, leaving 8 bases between them. Germline assignment: CDR1 MNHNY and CDR2 SVGAGI (reference sequence). This CDR3 comprises 13 residues. The CDR3 here is CASSRTENTEAFF. In nucleotides, the CDR3 is TGTGCCAGCAGTAGGACAGAGAACACTGAAGCTTTCTTT.

V and J are TRBV11-2 and TRBJ2-5, with D possibly being TRBD2 (6 bases). The CDR3 consists of 14 residues. The V gene's germline CDR1 is SGHAT and CDR2 FQNNGV. V was pared by 7 bases and J by 8 bases, with 20 bases between. The CDR3 DNA reads as TGTGCCAGCACCCGGCGTGGGGCCGGGGGAACCCAGTACTTC. Encoded protein: CASTRRGAGGTQYF.

The J gene is TRBJ1-6, the V gene TRBV2; possibly TRBD1 for D (5 bases). Trimming shortened V by 6 bases and J by 4 bases, and 16 bases separated the two germline ends. This CDR3 region has 16 residues. The germline V gene encodes CDR1 SNHLY and CDR2 FYNNEI. This chain's CDR3 is CASRDAGWGYNSPLHF. DNA for the CDR3: TGTGCCAGCAGAGACGCAGGCTGGGGGTATAATTCACCCCTCCACTTT.

The chain carries TRBV7-2 and TRBJ2-7, with D possibly being TRBD2 (5 bases). Trimming took 7 bases from V and 1 from J, leaving 14 bases between them. Germline V lookup: CDR1 SGHTA, CDR2 FQGNSA. This CDR3 spans 14 amino acids. In DNA, the CDR3 is TGTGCCAGCAACTTGGGCCAGCGGTCCTACGAGCAGTACTTC. Translating it yields CASNLGQRSYEQYF.

The chain is built from TRBV30 and TRBJ2-5, with D possibly being TRBD2 (5 bases). Germline V gene data show CDR1 as GTSNPN and CDR2 as SVGIG (reference sequence). This CDR3 is built from 13 residues. The V gene lost 2 bases and the J gene lost 13 bases, with 20 bases spanning the gap. The DNA of the CDR3 is TGTGCCTGGAGTCGTGGGAGTGGATCCAGGTGGTACTTC. Translated, it gives CAWSRGSGSRWYF.

The chain couples TRBV15 to TRBJ2-7; 9 bases are shared with TRBD2. The germline gives CDR1 LNHNV, CDR2 YYDKDF (reference sequence). This CDR3 is built from 16 residues. V shed 0 bases, J shed 5 bases, and the junction held 8 bases outside the gene matches. The DNA of the CDR3 is TGTGCCACCAGCAGAGATTGGGCGGGAGGGAGGAACGAGCAGTACTTC. This codes for CATSRDWAGGRNEQYF.

This rearrangement joins TRBV5-1 to TRBJ2-1; the match to TRBD2 covers 7 bases. The CDR3 contains 15 residues. CDR1 and CDR2 from the germline V gene are SGHRS and YFSETQ. V was pared by 2 bases and J by 6 bases, with 8 bases of the junction left unmatched. The DNA of the CDR3 is TGCGCCAGCAGCTTCGTGGCGGGAGTGAGCAATGAGCAGTTCTTC. Residues: CASSFVAGVSNEQFF.

The CDR3 spells CASSLWTGGMNTEAFF. In DNA, the CDR3 is TGTGCCAGCAGCCTGTGGACAGGGGGCATGAACACTGAAGCTTTCTTT. The chain links TRBV5-6 to TRBJ1-1; 11 bases align to TRBD1. The germline V gene has CDR1 SGHDT and CDR2 YYEEEE. The CDR3 sequence is 16 residues long. Trimming cost V 4 bases and J 0 bases; bases outside gene matches: 5.

CDR3 nucleotide sequence: TGTGCCATCAGTGATGTGACAGACACCGGGGAGCTGTTTTTT. The encoded protein is CAISDVTDTGELFF. V and J are TRBV10-3 and TRBJ2-2; D may be TRBD1 (5 bases). Germline V gene sequence: CDR1 ENHRY, CDR2 SYGVKD. The CDR3 is 14 residues long. Trimming left V 3 bases short and J 3 bases short, with 8 bases between.

In its sample, this clone was seen once. The genes are TRBV7-9 and TRBJ2-5; a weak D match, TRBD1 (7 bases). Germline CDR1 and CDR2: SEHNR and FQNEAQ (reference sequence). The CDR3 has 17 residues. The V end was cut by 5 bases, the J end by 2 bases, with 21 bases between. The CDR3 reads CASSPSRGQGGQETQYF. The CDR3 nucleotides are TGTGCCAGCAGCCCCAGTAGGGGGCAAGGAGGGCAAGAGACCCAGTACTTC. Full variable domain (missing parts from reference TRBV7-9 and TRBJ2-5): DTGVSQNPRHKITKRGQNVTFRCDPISEHNRLYWYRQTLGQGPEFLTYFQNEAQLEKSRLLSDRFSAERPKGSFSTLEIQRTEQGDSAMYLCASSPSRGQGGQETQYFGPGTRLLVL.

The chain has TRBV27 and TRBJ2-6, with 7 bases identical to TRBD2. The V segment lost 5 bases and the J segment 3 bases; nucleotides outside the gene matches: 10. The germline CDR1 and CDR2 sequences are MNHEY and SMNVEV (reference sequence). This CDR3 is 17 amino acids long. This CDR3 is CASSTLRGVNGANVLTF. As DNA, the CDR3 is TGTGCCAGCAGTACTCTTCGGGGGGTTAATGGGGCCAACGTCCTGACTTTC.

The genes are TRBV4-3 and TRBJ2-3; 13 nucleotides agree with TRBD2. This CDR3 region has 18 residues. Germline CDR1 is LGHNA and CDR2 is YSLEER. With V trimmed by 1 base and J by 4 bases, 8 bases remained unmatched. CDR3 residues: CASSQGFRLAGGSDTQYF. For the CDR3, the DNA is TGCGCCAGCAGCCAAGGGTTCCGACTAGCGGGAGGATCAGATACGCAGTATTTT.

V usage is TRBV6-5 and J usage is TRBJ2-3; D is undetermined. Germline V gives CDR1 MNHEY, CDR2 SVGAGI. The CDR3 is 11 residues long. Between the trimmed V and J ends, which lost 5 bases and 6 bases, there was a span of 6 bases. Here the CDR3 reads CASSELDTQYF. The CDR3 nucleotides read TGTGCCAGCAGTGAATTGGATACGCAGTATTTT.

The chain joins TRBV5-4 to TRBJ2-3; TRBD2 agrees at 9 bases. Trimming took 1 base from V and 5 from J; bases not matched to a gene: 2. The CDR3 extends over 14 amino acids. Germline V gene sequence: CDR1 SGHNT, CDR2 YYREEE (reference sequence). Here the CDR3 reads CASSLQLAGDTQYF. In nucleotides, the CDR3 is TGTGCCAGCAGCTTGCAACTAGCGGGAGATACGCAGTATTTT.

This chain joins TRBV5-5 and TRBJ2-7; 9 bases agree with TRBD2. V lost 3 bases, J lost 6 bases, and 10 bases stayed unmatched. The CDR3 spans 15 residues. Per germline, CDR1 SGHKS and CDR2 YYEKEE (reference sequence). The CDR3 protein is CASSYLAGDISEQYF. Here the CDR3 DNA reads TGTGCCAGCAGCTACTTAGCGGGGGATATTTCCGAGCAGTACTTC. Filled out from reference TRBV5-5 and TRBJ2-7, the complete variable domain reads DAGVTQSPTHLIKTRGQQVTLRCSPISGHKSVSWYQQVLGQGPQFIFQYYEKEERGRGNFPDRFSARQFPNYSSELNVNALLLGDSALYLCASSYLAGDISEQYFGPGTRLTVT.

V usage is TRBV6-5 and J usage is TRBJ2-2; no reliable D call. This CDR3 spans 13 amino acids. From germline, CDR1 is MNHEY and CDR2 SVGAGI. Between the trimmed V and J ends, which lost 7 bases and 0 bases, there was a span of 6 bases. Written as DNA, the CDR3 is TGTGCCAGCACGCATCCGAACACCGGGGAGCTGTTTTTT. Its translation: CASTHPNTGELFF.

V and J are TRBV19 and TRBJ1-5; 8 bases line up with TRBD1. The CDR3 is made up of 13 amino acids. CDR1 LNHDA and CDR2 SQIVND come from the germline V gene (reference sequence). The V segment lost 5 bases and the J segment 7 bases; nucleotides outside the gene matches: 4. CDR3 nucleotide sequence: TGTGCCAGTAGTCCCGACAGGGGACAGCCCCAGCATTTT. As protein: CASSPDRGQPQHF.

The J gene is TRBJ2-3, the V gene TRBV5-1, with a possible D match to TRBD2 (6 bases). Trimming shortened V by 1 base and J by 3 bases, and 12 bases separated the two germline ends. This CDR3 is 15 amino acids long. Germline assignment: CDR1 SGHRS and CDR2 YFSETQ. In DNA form, the CDR3 reads TGCGCCAGCAGCTTGAGAGGCGGGAAAACAGATACGCAGTATTTT. Protein: CASSLRGGKTDTQYF.

This sequence joins TRBV7-3 and TRBJ2-1, with TRBD1 identical over 9 bases. J lost 6 bases, V lost 4 bases, and 13 bases had no gene match. Germline CDR1 SGHTA, CDR2 FQGTGA. The length of the CDR3 is 17 residues. CDR3 loop: CASSSGLGTGNRNEQFF. The CDR3 region has the DNA TGTGCCAGCAGCTCCGGCTTAGGGACAGGGAACCGCAATGAGCAGTTCTTC.

The table lists this clone with a few counts. V usage is TRBV7-6 and J usage is TRBJ2-5; 7 bases fit TRBD2. Trimming cost V 5 bases and J 1 base; bases outside gene matches: 7. Germline-derived CDR1 and CDR2 are SGHVS and FNYEAQ. CDR3 size: 15 residues. For the CDR3, the DNA is TGTGCCAGCAGCCCAAATAGCGGGCTCCAAGAGACCCAGTACTTC. Translation gives CASSPNSGLQETQYF.

The chain recombines TRBV5-6 with TRBJ2-2; 7 bases are a match to TRBD2. CDR1 is SGHDT and CDR2 is YYEEEE in the germline V gene. The V gene end was trimmed by 1 base and the J gene end by 6 bases; junction bases not matched to a gene: 15. CDR3 length: 18 amino acids. The CDR3 region has the DNA TGTGCCAGCAGCTTGTACGGCGGGAGTGGATTAATTGCCGGGGAGCTGTTTTTT. As protein: CASSLYGGSGLIAGELFF.

The genes are TRBV10-2 and TRBJ2-7; weak D call: TRBD1 (6 bases). The length of the CDR3 is 14 residues. Trimming removed 4 bases from V and 5 bases from J, with 15 bases in between. Germline values: CDR1 WSHSY, CDR2 SAAADI. CDR3 amino acids: CASSGQGTNHEQYF. DNA of the CDR3: TGCGCCAGCAGTGGCCAGGGGACCAACCACGAGCAGTACTTC.

This chain links TRBV28 with TRBJ2-1; D may be TRBD2 (5 bases). V was pared by 6 bases and J by 0 bases, with 12 bases between. Germline loops: CDR1 MDHEN, CDR2 SYDVKM. There are 15 residues in the CDR3. CDR3 DNA sequence: TGTGCCAGCAGCCCGGGGATGGGCTCCTACAATGAGCAGTTCTTC. It is translated as CASSPGMGSYNEQFF.